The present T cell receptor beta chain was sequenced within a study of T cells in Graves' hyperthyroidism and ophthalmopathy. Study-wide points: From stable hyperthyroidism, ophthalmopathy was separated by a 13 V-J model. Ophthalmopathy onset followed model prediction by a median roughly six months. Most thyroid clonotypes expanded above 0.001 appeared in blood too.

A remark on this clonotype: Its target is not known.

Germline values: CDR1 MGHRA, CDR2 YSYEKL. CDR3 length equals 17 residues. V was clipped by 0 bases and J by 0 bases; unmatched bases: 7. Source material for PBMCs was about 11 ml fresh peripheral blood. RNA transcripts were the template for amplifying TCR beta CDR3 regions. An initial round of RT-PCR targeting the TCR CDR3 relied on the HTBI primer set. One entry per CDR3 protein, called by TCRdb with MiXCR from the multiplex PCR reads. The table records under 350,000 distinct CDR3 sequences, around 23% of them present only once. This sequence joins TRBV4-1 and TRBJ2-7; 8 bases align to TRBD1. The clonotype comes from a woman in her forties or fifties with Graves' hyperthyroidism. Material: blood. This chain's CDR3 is CASSQDLTGAYSYEQYF. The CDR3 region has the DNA TGCGCCAGCAGCCAAGATCTGACAGGGGCCTACTCCTACGAGCAGTACTTC.